The clone carrying this T cell receptor (beta chain) was seen just once. Antigen unknown. These data originate in a study of shared clonotypes between healthy human individuals. Study-wide background: CD4 naive cells filled three plates per donor, CD4 memory three, CD8 naive two and CD8 memory one.

Here immunoSEQ multiplex PCR was the method, and the copy in TCRdb shows in-frame clones only, minus some. In the table there are 2 million to 2.5 million clones, under 97% of which are singletons. Every donor, a Caucasian adult, lived in Nashville, Tennessee. The junction had 14 bases not matched to a gene; V was cut back by 4 bases and J by 3 bases. Germline values: CDR1 LGHNA, CDR2 YSLEER. The CDR3 spans 19 residues. General study results and limits: It was observed that roughly 5% of naive CD4 clonotypes were shared across several donors.

Sequenced material: naive CD4+ T cells sorted from blood. As to subset: CD45RA+ positively selected. The clonotype was recovered from a man younger than 35 in good health. The chain joins TRBV4-3 to TRBJ2-2; 10 bases match TRBD2. The DNA of the CDR3 is TGCGCCAGCAGCCCTTTGCTAGCGGGAGAGGAGTGGGACACCGGGGAGCTGTTTTTT. Translated, it gives CASSPLLAGEEWDTGELFF.